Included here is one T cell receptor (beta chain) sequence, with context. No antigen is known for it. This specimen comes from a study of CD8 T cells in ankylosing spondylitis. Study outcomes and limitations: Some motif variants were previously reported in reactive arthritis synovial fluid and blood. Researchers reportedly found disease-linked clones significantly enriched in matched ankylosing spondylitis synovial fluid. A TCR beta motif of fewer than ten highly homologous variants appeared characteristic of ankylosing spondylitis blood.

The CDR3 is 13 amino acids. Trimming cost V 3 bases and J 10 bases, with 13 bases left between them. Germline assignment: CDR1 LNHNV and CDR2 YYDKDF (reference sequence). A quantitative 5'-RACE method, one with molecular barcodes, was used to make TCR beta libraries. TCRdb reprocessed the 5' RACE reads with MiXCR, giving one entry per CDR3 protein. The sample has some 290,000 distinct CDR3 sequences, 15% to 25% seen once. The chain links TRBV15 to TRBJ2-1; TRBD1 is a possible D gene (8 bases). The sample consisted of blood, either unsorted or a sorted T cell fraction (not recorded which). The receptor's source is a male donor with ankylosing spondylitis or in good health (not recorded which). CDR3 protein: CATSRDREGEQFF. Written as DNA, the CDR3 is TGTGCCACCAGCAGGGACAGGGAGGGAGAGCAGTTCTTC.